This TCR beta chain was retrieved from a study of T-cell reconstitution after alpha-beta-depleted transplantation in children. Study-level points and caveats: Most T-cell counts and diversity one year after the transplant came from T cells that were newly produced. Several hundred expanded graft clones reportedly were the source of alpha-beta T cells about two months after transplant. There were some patients whose high TCRbeta diversity at day 60 came from surviving recipient T cells and thymic progenitors.

Library preparation (for TCRbeta) was performed with unique molecular identifiers. Via MiXCR, TCRdb re-called the PCR reads, giving one row per CDR3 protein. The repertoire holds 500,000 to 600,000 distinct CDR3 sequences, with 20% to 30% as singletons. Worth noting for this clonotype: The target antigen is unknown.

The length of the CDR3 is 16 residues. Germline loops: CDR1 LGHNA, CDR2 YNFKEQ. Trimming at V came to 3 bases and at J to 4 bases, leaving 8 bases not matched to a gene. This material consisted of PBMCs, taken before TCRalphabeta/CD19-depleted stem cell transplant. V gene TRBV4-2 combines with J gene TRBJ1-2; TRBD1 matches 10 bases. The sequence derives from a boy in the first two years of life with Wiskott-Aldrich syndrome, due to receive a stem cell transplant. In DNA form, the CDR3 reads TGTGCCAGCAGCCAGATCCGGACAGGGGGGGGCTATGGCTACACCTTC. Translating gives CASSQIRTGGGYGYTF.